The sequence of this T cell receptor beta chain was determined in a study of cytomegalovirus exposure and HLA in healthy donors. For the study at large: According to later analysis, the same platform produced the approximately 120 validation and 600 to 800 first-cohort repertoires.

The repertoire was sequenced with immunoSEQ multiplex PCR; TCRdb's copy has only in-frame clones and lacks some. The table lists tens of thousands of clones, 94% of them singletons. Trimming removed 4 bases at V and 3 bases at J, with 14 bases between. The CDR3 has 16 amino acids. CDR1 SGDLS and CDR2 YYNGEE come from the germline V gene. The chain recombines TRBV9 with TRBJ1-6; D is possibly TRBD1 (5 bases). The specimen sequenced was PBMCs. The clonotype originates from a woman aged 18-29 years in good health and CMV-seronegative. CDR3 in amino acids: CASSPVGGVYNSPLHF. CDR3 bases: TGTGCCAGCAGCCCGGTCGGAGGGGTCTATAATTCACCCCTCCACTTT.